A single sample is the source of the 25 T cell receptor beta chains below, sequenced in a study of Graves' ophthalmopathy and Graves' hyperthyroidism. TCR beta CDR3 amplification used RNA transcripts. RT-PCR with HTBI primers came first, then second-round multiplex PCR. TCRdb itself ran the multiplex PCR reads through MiXCR, one entry per CDR3 protein. The sample holds 200,000 to 250,000 distinct CDR3 sequences; roughly 27% are singletons and the top ten take about 9.1%. Input material: peripheral blood. The receptors here all came from a man aged 50-59 years with Graves' ophthalmopathy.

This clonotype occurred many times. J is TRBJ2-5 and V is TRBV2; D tentatively fits TRBD1 or TRBD2 (5 bases each). Looked up from germline, CDR1 is SNHLY and CDR2 is FYNNEI. This CDR3 contains 13 residues. The germline V and J ends were trimmed by 5 bases and 2 bases, with 9 bases remaining between them. The CDR3 protein is CASSKGPQETQYF. The CDR3 nucleotides read TGTGCCAGCAGTAAGGGACCTCAAGAGACCCAGTACTTC. Full variable domain (missing parts from reference TRBV2 and TRBJ2-5): EPEVTQTPSHQVTQMGQEVILRCVPISNHLYFYWYRQILGQKVEFLVSFYNNEISEKSEIFDDQFSVERPDGSNFTLKIRSTKLEDSAMYFCASSKGPQETQYFGPGTRLLVL.

In its sample, this clonotype was seen many times. The chain recombines TRBV12-5 with TRBJ2-5; 15 bases are a match to TRBD2. The CDR3 totals 17 residues. Germline CDR1 reads LGHNT; CDR2 reads FRNRAP. Unmatched junction bases numbered 6, after V lost 5 bases and J lost 2 bases. CDR3 amino acids: CASGPGLAGGIQETQYF. The DNA of the CDR3 is TGTGCTAGTGGTCCCGGACTAGCGGGAGGGATACAAGAGACCCAGTACTTC.

The chain has TRBV28 and TRBJ1-3; no clear D. Trimming shortened V by 0 bases and J by 2 bases, and 14 bases separated the two germline ends. CDR1 is MDHEN and CDR2 is SYDVKM in the germline V gene. CDR3 length: 17 amino acids. The CDR3 sequence: CASSLWYQTEAGNTIYF. The DNA of the CDR3 is TGTGCCAGCAGTTTATGGTACCAAACGGAAGCTGGAAACACCATATATTTT.

At least ten counts were recorded for this clonotype. The CDR3 nucleotides read TGTGCCAGTAGTATTACTAGGGCAGAGACCCAGTACTTC. Residues: CASSITRAETQYF. The J gene is TRBJ2-5, the V gene TRBV19; D is perhaps TRBD2 (5 bases). CDR3 length equals 13 residues. V lost 3 bases and J 4 bases, leaving 9 bases between the germline ends. The germline CDR1 and CDR2 sequences are LNHDA and SQIVND (reference sequence). The variable domain in full, completed from reference TRBV19 and TRBJ2-5, reads DGGITQSPKYLFRKEGQNVTLSCEQNLNHDAMYWYRQDPGQGLRLIYYSQIVNDFQKGDIAEGYSVSREKKESFPLTVTSAQKNPTAFYLCASSITRAETQYFGPGTRLLVL.

This clonotype was found once. This chain connects TRBV7-8 to TRBJ2-5; tentatively, D is TRBD2 (5 bases). The V end lost 8 bases, the J end lost 3 bases, and 10 bases lay between the germline ends. CDR3 length: 12 amino acids. Germline V gene lookup returns CDR1 SGHVS and CDR2 FQNEAQ. CDR3 loop: CASGLLEETQYF. In nucleotides, the CDR3 is TGTGCCAGCGGACTGTTAGAAGAGACCCAGTACTTC. Complete variable domain (other parts from reference TRBV7-8 and TRBJ2-5): GAGVSQSPRYKVAKRGQDVALRCDPISGHVSLFWYQQALGQGPEFLTYFQNEAQLDKSGLPSDRFFAERPEGSVSTLKIQRTQQEDSAVYLCASGLLEETQYFGPGTRLLVL.

This clonotype showed up many times. CDR3 in DNA: TGTGCCAGCAGCCGGACGGACTTCAATTCACCCCTCCACTTT. Amino acid sequence: CASSRTDFNSPLHF. The chain joins TRBV3-1 to TRBJ1-6, with no clear D. The CDR3 sequence is 14 residues long. The germline CDR1 and CDR2 sequences are LGHDT and YNNKEL (reference sequence). Deletions cut 4 bases from V and 7 bases from J, with 11 bases between.

The V gene is TRBV7-8, the J gene TRBJ2-7, with D hard to call. Germline CDR1 and CDR2: SGHVS and FQNEAQ. The V end lost 1 base, the J end lost 7 bases, and 23 bases lay between the germline ends. The CDR3 covers 17 residues. The CDR3 nucleotides are TGTGCCAGCAGCTTAGTAATTGGGTCCTCCTCCTTCGGGGAGCAGTACTTC. This translates into CASSLVIGSSSFGEQYF.

This clonotype was detected many times. This chain links TRBV11-1 with TRBJ1-1, with a tentative D call TRBD1 (6 bases). Germline-derived CDR1 and CDR2 are SGHAT and FQDESV (reference sequence). The CDR3 has 18 residues. Trimming cost V 1 base and J 8 bases, with 26 bases left between them. CDR3 in amino acids: CASSLEMGAVRGVLEAFF. The CDR3 DNA reads as TGTGCCAGCAGCTTAGAAATGGGGGCTGTAAGGGGTGTCTTGGAAGCTTTCTTT.

The chain couples TRBV20-1 to TRBJ2-7; 9 bases fit TRBD2. CDR1 DFQATT and CDR2 SNEGSKA come from the germline V gene (reference sequence). This CDR3 is built from 14 residues. With 6 bases clipped from V and 4 bases from J, the junction kept 10 bases outside the gene matches. CDR3 protein: CSAYPGLANYEQYF. The CDR3 DNA is TGCAGTGCGTATCCGGGACTAGCAAATTACGAGCAGTACTTC.

This clonotype has a count of ten or more. V and J are TRBV12-3 or TRBV12-4 and TRBJ2-7; no clear D gene. V gave up 7 bases and J gave up 2 bases, with 12 bases separating them. The length of the CDR3 is 13 residues. CDR3 protein: CASTFGWAYEQYF. CDR3 nucleotide sequence: TGTGCCAGCACCTTTGGGTGGGCCTACGAGCAGTACTTC.

V gene TRBV28 combines with J gene TRBJ2-5; 9 bases line up with TRBD1. The CDR3 is 14 amino acids. Germline values: CDR1 MDHEN, CDR2 SYDVKM. With V trimmed by 4 bases and J by 5 bases, 5 bases remained unmatched. CDR3 nucleotide sequence: TGTGCCAGCAGTTCCTACAGGGGGCGGGAGACCCAGTACTTC. Protein sequence: CASSSYRGRETQYF.

This chain joins TRBV28 and TRBJ1-3, with D possibly being TRBD1 (5 bases). The germline gives CDR1 MDHEN, CDR2 SYDVKM. Trimming stripped 7 bases from V and 0 bases from J, with 10 bases between. The CDR3 is made up of 14 amino acids. The CDR3 reads CASMGGPSGNTIYF. The CDR3 DNA reads as TGTGCCAGCATGGGGGGACCCTCTGGAAACACCATATATTTT.

This clonotype was seen at least ten times. The chain carries TRBV30 and TRBJ1-1; possible D gene TRBD1, 5 bases. Germline V gene data show CDR1 as GTSNPN and CDR2 as SVGIG (reference sequence). The CDR3 contains 13 residues. Trimming pared 0 bases from V and 2 bases from J, leaving 7 bases between. This CDR3 is CAWSVQVNTEAFF. CDR3 bases: TGTGCCTGGAGTGTACAGGTTAACACTGAAGCTTTCTTT.

This clonotype was seen ten or more times. V gene TRBV6-6 combines with J gene TRBJ2-2; 11 nucleotides line up with TRBD1. Unmatched junction bases numbered 25, after V lost 6 bases and J lost 7 bases. Germline loops: CDR1 MNHNY, CDR2 SVGAGI (reference sequence). This CDR3 is built from 21 residues. The CDR3 spells CASRQYETGTGGFRGSGELFF. CDR3 nucleotide sequence: TGTGCCAGCAGACAATACGAGACCGGGACAGGGGGGTTTCGTGGGAGCGGGGAGCTGTTTTTT.

The V and J genes are TRBV28 and TRBJ1-2; no definite D call. The germline CDR1 and CDR2 sequences are MDHEN and SYDVKM. Deletions cut 3 bases from V and 5 bases from J, with 10 bases between. The CDR3 extends over 13 amino acids. The CDR3 coding sequence is TGTGCCAGCAGTTTGATCGGAGTGTATGGCTACACCTTC. This codes for CASSLIGVYGYTF.

This clonotype was recorded at least ten times. The J gene is TRBJ2-5, the V gene TRBV29-1, with 7 bases matching TRBD1. CDR1 and CDR2 (germline): SQVTM, ANQGSEA. J lost 1 base, V lost 6 bases, and 11 bases had no gene match. This CDR3 has 15 residues. This CDR3 is CSVDRSGTVQETQYF. CDR3 nucleotides: TGCAGCGTAGACCGGTCCGGGACAGTCCAAGAGACCCAGTACTTC.

The gene calls are TRBV28 and TRBJ1-2; TRBD1 matches at 8 bases. The trim removed 5 bases at V and 2 bases at J, leaving 7 bases unmatched. Germline loops: CDR1 MDHEN, CDR2 SYDVKM. The CDR3 is made up of 15 amino acids. The CDR3 DNA follows: TGTGCCAGCAGTCTCCTGACAGGGGCCAACTATGGCTACACCTTC. Encoded protein: CASSLLTGANYGYTF.

This sequence joins TRBV28 and TRBJ2-7, with 9 positions matching TRBD1. V shed 3 bases and J 3 bases; nucleotides not matched to a gene: 6. The CDR3 covers 15 residues. Germline loops: CDR1 MDHEN, CDR2 SYDVKM. CDR3 sequence reads: CASSLGDRAFYEQYF. The DNA for the CDR3 is TGTGCCAGCAGTTTGGGGGACAGGGCGTTCTACGAGCAGTACTTC. Variable domain in full (rest from reference TRBV28 and TRBJ2-7): DVKVTQSSRYLVKRTGEKVFLECVQDMDHENMFWYRQDPGLGLRLIYFSYDVKMKEKGDIPEGYSVSREKKERFSLILESASTNQTSMYLCASSLGDRAFYEQYFGPGTRLTVT.

The chain employs TRBV20-1 and TRBJ2-3, with 9 bases fitting TRBD2. This CDR3 is built from 15 residues. Germline CDR1 is DFQATT and CDR2 is SNEGSKA (reference sequence). V lost 0 bases to trimming and J lost 7 bases; unmatched junction nucleotides: 8. The chain's CDR3 is CSARDAGLAGYTQYF. The CDR3 DNA is TGCAGTGCTAGAGACGCGGGGCTAGCGGGATATACGCAGTATTTT.

This clonotype was seen ten or more times. This chain joins TRBV28 and TRBJ1-2; no reliable D call. This CDR3 is 13 amino acids long. Germline lookup yields CDR1 MDHEN and CDR2 SYDVKM. Deletions cut 5 bases from V and 5 bases from J, with 12 bases between. The CDR3 reads CASSPYPVYGYTF. The CDR3 DNA reads TGTGCCAGCAGTCCCTACCCCGTTTATGGCTACACCTTC.

This clonotype was counted ten times or more. This chain uses TRBV28 with TRBJ1-1; 8 bases fit TRBD1. CDR1 and CDR2 from the germline V gene are MDHEN and SYDVKM. Trimming took 4 bases from V and 7 from J; bases not matched to a gene: 5. The CDR3 contains 13 residues. The CDR3 DNA reads TGTGCCAGCAGTTCCGGACAGGGAGGTGAAGCTTTCTTT. This encodes CASSSGQGGEAFF.

The chain has TRBV6-1 and TRBJ1-5, with D uncertain. The CDR3 has 16 amino acids. V was clipped by 4 bases and J by 0 bases, with 13 bases between them. Germline lookup yields CDR1 MNHNS and CDR2 SASEGT. The CDR3 loop is CASSGRVAYSNQPQHF. CDR3 sequence (DNA): TGTGCCAGCAGTGGACGGGTGGCGTATAGCAATCAGCCCCAGCATTTT.

This clonotype was seen ten or more times. The chain combines TRBV19 with TRBJ2-5, with 10 nucleotides matching TRBD2. The V segment lost 9 bases and the J segment 5 bases; nucleotides outside the gene matches: 12. The germline V gene encodes CDR1 LNHDA and CDR2 SQIVND (reference sequence). CDR3 length: 15 amino acids. CDR3 bases: TGTGCCAGCCGGCGGCTAGCGGGAGAGAGGGAGACCCAGTACTTC. Protein sequence: CASRRLAGERETQYF. Full variable domain (rest looked up from reference TRBV19 and TRBJ2-5): DGGITQSPKYLFRKEGQNVTLSCEQNLNHDAMYWYRQDPGQGLRLIYYSQIVNDFQKGDIAEGYSVSREKKESFPLTVTSAQKNPTAFYLCASRRLAGERETQYFGPGTRLLVL.

Many counts were recorded for this clonotype. The chain has TRBV27 and TRBJ2-7; tentative D call: TRBD2 (6 bases). V lost 0 bases, J lost 1 base, and 10 bases lay in between. CDR3 length equals 15 residues. Germline V gene data show CDR1 as MNHEY and CDR2 as SMNVEV (reference sequence). The CDR3 spells CASSLSWRDSYEQYF. In nucleotides, the CDR3 is TGTGCCAGCAGTTTATCGTGGCGGGATTCCTACGAGCAGTACTTC.

This clonotype was counted many times. The chain employs TRBV25-1 and TRBJ1-2; D not certain. Germline CDR1 is MGHDK and CDR2 is SYGVNS. V lost 6 bases and J lost 7, with 24 bases in between. The CDR3 extends over 16 amino acids. CDR3 residues: CASSPSGGLGRSGYTF. For the CDR3, the DNA is TGTGCCAGCAGCCCTTCCGGTGGACTCGGGCGCTCTGGCTACACCTTC.